This record looks at one TCR beta chain sequence and its context. Its specificity is not known. Through 5' RACE with UMI labels, the TRB cDNA libraries were prepared. TCRdb derives one entry per CDR3 protein from the 5' RACE reads, leaving out DNA. The sample totals approximately 56,000 distinct CDR3 sequences. These data come from a study of CXCR3-negative and CXCR3-positive naive CD8 T cells. Study results and caveats: Naive subsets had comparable surface CD5; TCR strength was inferred from TRB CDR3 properties.

The CDR3 runs 19 residues. Germline V gives CDR1 SQVTM, CDR2 ANQGSEA. The sample was memory CD8+ T cells from blood. This sequence originates from a human donor in good health. Some clones in this sample may be carry-over from other donors' samples. V and J are TRBV29-1 and TRBJ2-1; TCRdb indicates TRBD2, and absent DNA this call remains unverified. The CDR3 sequence: CSVDGTSGGASNNYNEQFF.